The 22 T cell receptor beta chains below come from one sample, sequenced in a study of cytomegalovirus exposure and HLA in healthy donors. 13 Jbeta primers and 60 Vbeta primers were used for the PCR. Profiled with immunoSEQ multiplex PCR; TCRdb holds only in-frame clones, not every one. Of more than 100,000 clones detected, around 63% appear once; the ten largest clones hold roughly 10%. The sequencing sample was made of PBMCs. These receptors all come from a man aged 35 to 55 in good health and CMV-seropositive.

The genes are TRBV7-6 and TRBJ2-3; 8 positions match TRBD2. This CDR3 contains 17 residues. V lost 4 bases to trimming and J lost 0 bases; unmatched junction nucleotides: 9. Germline V gene lookup returns CDR1 SGHVS and CDR2 FNYEAQ. CDR3 protein: CASSSAGGSSSTDTQYF. In DNA, the CDR3 is TGTGCCAGCAGCTCTGCGGGAGGCTCTTCTAGCACAGATACGCAGTATTTT.

This rearrangement joins TRBV7-9 to TRBJ2-3; TRBD2 matches at 8 bases. The CDR3 has 15 residues. Germline V lookup: CDR1 SEHNR, CDR2 FQNEAQ (reference sequence). Unmatched junction bases numbered 5, after V lost 5 bases and J lost 1 base. CDR3 protein: CASSRRRGGTDTQYF. The CDR3 DNA sequence: TGTGCCAGCAGCCGGCGGCGGGGGGGCACAGATACGCAGTATTTT.

The genes are TRBV28 and TRBJ2-7, with a weak D call TRBD2 (6 bases). The CDR3 runs 19 residues. V was shortened by 5 bases and J by 0 bases, with 26 bases between the two germline ends. Germline CDR1 MDHEN, CDR2 SYDVKM. CDR3: CASSLYRGRSAGLSYEQYF. CDR3 sequence (DNA): TGTGCCAGCAGTCTCTATCGGGGCCGTTCGGCGGGACTCTCCTACGAGCAGTACTTC.

V gene TRBV5-4 combines with J gene TRBJ2-3; perhaps TRBD2 as D (6 bases). The ends were cut back, 3 bases at V and 0 bases at J, with 14 bases in the middle. The length of the CDR3 is 16 residues. Germline loops: CDR1 SGHNT, CDR2 YYREEE (reference sequence). The CDR3 sequence: CASSSNPGTSTDTQYF. The CDR3 nucleotides read TGTGCCAGCAGCTCTAATCCCGGGACTAGCACAGATACGCAGTATTTT.

This clone has only a few counts. The V call is TRBV5-4, the J call TRBJ1-5, with a possible D match to TRBD1 (6 bases). CDR1 and CDR2 (germline): SGHNT, YYREEE (reference sequence). The V and J ends lost 2 bases and 1 base respectively, with 13 bases between them. The CDR3 is made up of 16 amino acids. In nucleotides, the CDR3 is TGTGCCAGCAGCTTCGATGGTCAGGGGAGCAATCAGCCCCAGCATTTT. Its protein is CASSFDGQGSNQPQHF.

This clone was found a few times. V is TRBV7-9 and J is TRBJ1-1; 10 bases are shared with TRBD1. CDR3 size: 14 residues. CDR1 is SEHNR, CDR2 FQNEAQ, per germline (reference sequence). The V segment lost 1 base and the J segment 5 bases; nucleotides outside the gene matches: 1. The CDR3 loop is CASSLGDRGTEAFF. The DNA of the CDR3 is TGTGCCAGCAGCTTAGGGGACAGGGGTACTGAAGCTTTCTTT.

The J gene is TRBJ1-1, the V gene TRBV2; 9 nucleotides agree with TRBD1. CDR1 SNHLY and CDR2 FYNNEI come from the germline V gene. This CDR3 contains 14 residues. The trim removed 5 bases at V and 3 bases at J, leaving 4 bases unmatched. The CDR3 DNA reads TGTGCCAGCAGTATACAGGGGGCTTACACTGAAGCTTTCTTT. As protein: CASSIQGAYTEAFF.

The J gene is TRBJ2-1, the V gene TRBV5-1; 8 bases fit TRBD2. V was pared by 1 base and J by 2 bases, with 2 bases of the junction left unmatched. Germline V gene lookup returns CDR1 SGHRS and CDR2 YFSETQ. The CDR3 has 15 amino acids. The chain's CDR3 is CASSLRLAPYNEQFF. CDR3 sequence (DNA): TGCGCCAGCAGCTTGAGACTAGCGCCCTACAATGAGCAGTTCTTC.

The rearrangement links TRBV7-8 to TRBJ1-1; D perhaps matches TRBD1 (6 bases). This CDR3 contains 16 residues. Germline CDR1 reads SGHVS; CDR2 reads FQNEAQ. Between the trimmed V and J ends, which lost 5 bases and 0 bases, there was a span of 16 bases. This CDR3 reads CASSVRGGEMNTEAFF. CDR3 DNA: TGTGCCAGCAGCGTTAGGGGGGGGGAGATGAACACTGAAGCTTTCTTT.

This chain joins TRBV6-5 and TRBJ2-5; 7 nucleotides match TRBD2. The trim removed 2 bases at V and 2 bases at J, leaving 8 bases unmatched. Per the germline V gene, CDR1 is MNHEY and CDR2 is SVGAGI. The CDR3 length is 16 residues. CDR3 amino acids: CASSYGAGFLQETQYF. The CDR3 coding sequence is TGTGCCAGCAGTTACGGAGCGGGGTTTCTTCAAGAGACCCAGTACTTC.

The chain carries TRBV25-1 and TRBJ1-1; D is unclear. This CDR3 is built from 13 residues. Trimming removed 0 bases from V and 7 bases from J, with 9 bases in between. Per the germline V gene, CDR1 is MGHDK and CDR2 is SYGVNS. DNA of the CDR3: TGTGCCAGCAGTGAATATTGGCAGGATGAAGCTTTCTTT. Translation: CASSEYWQDEAFF.

J is TRBJ1-2 and V is TRBV7-9; D is unclear. The germline V gene has CDR1 SEHNR and CDR2 FQNEAQ (reference sequence). The V end lost 6 bases, the J end lost 1 base, and 12 bases lay between the germline ends. This CDR3 contains 14 residues. For the CDR3, the DNA is TGTGCCAGCAGATCCGGGAGACATAACTATGGCTACACCTTC. Residues: CASRSGRHNYGYTF.

V gene TRBV5-5 combines with J gene TRBJ2-7; 12 bases fit TRBD2. This CDR3 has 14 amino acids. With V trimmed by 5 bases and J by 4 bases, 4 bases remained unmatched. CDR1 and CDR2 (germline): SGHKS, YYEKEE (reference sequence). CDR3 nucleotides: TGTGCCAGCAGTCTTACTAGCGGGAGGTACGAGCAGTACTTC. Translation gives CASSLTSGRYEQYF. Full variable domain (outside the CDR3, taken from reference TRBV5-5 and TRBJ2-7): DAGVTQSPTHLIKTRGQQVTLRCSPISGHKSVSWYQQVLGQGPQFIFQYYEKEERGRGNFPDRFSARQFPNYSSELNVNALLLGDSALYLCASSLTSGRYEQYFGPGTRLTVT.

The rearrangement joins TRBV7-8 to TRBJ2-7, with TRBD2 matching over 11 bases. Germline V CDR1 and CDR2: SGHVS, FQNEAQ. J was trimmed by 7 bases and V by 4 bases; bases with no gene match: 9. The CDR3 sequence is 15 residues long. CDR3: CASSSYSGRAREQYF. The CDR3 DNA reads as TGTGCCAGCAGCTCTTATAGCGGGAGGGCTCGTGAGCAGTACTTC. The full variable domain, its missing parts supplied by reference TRBV7-8 and TRBJ2-7, is GAGVSQSPRYKVAKRGQDVALRCDPISGHVSLFWYQQALGQGPEFLTYFQNEAQLDKSGLPSDRFFAERPEGSVSTLKIQRTQQEDSAVYLCASSSYSGRAREQYFGPGTRLTVT.

The V gene is TRBV5-5, the J gene TRBJ2-1, with D perhaps TRBD1 (6 bases). Trimming cost V 4 bases and J 4 bases, with 15 bases left between them. In germline, CDR1 is SGHKS, CDR2 YYEKEE (reference sequence). CDR3 size: 15 residues. CDR3 DNA: TGTGCCAGCAGCGGGGGCGAGTGGGGGTACAATGAGCAGTTCTTC. As protein: CASSGGEWGYNEQFF.

The V gene is TRBV9, the J gene TRBJ2-7; D is perhaps TRBD2 (5 bases). Trimming pared 3 bases from V and 2 bases from J, leaving 15 bases between. This CDR3 is built from 15 residues. Looked up from germline, CDR1 is SGDLS and CDR2 is YYNGEE. The CDR3 DNA reads as TGTGCCAGCAGCGCTGGGAGCGAAGACACCTACGAGCAGTACTTC. This sequence encodes CASSAGSEDTYEQYF.

This chain links TRBV5-4 with TRBJ2-1, with 10 bases identical to TRBD2. J lost 8 bases, V lost 4 bases, and 9 bases had no gene match. The CDR3 is made up of 15 amino acids. The germline V gene encodes CDR1 SGHNT and CDR2 YYREEE (reference sequence). This chain's CDR3 is CASSLGLADRDEQFF. The CDR3 DNA sequence: TGTGCCAGCAGCCTAGGACTAGCGGACAGGGATGAGCAGTTCTTC.

The chain has TRBV27 and TRBJ2-2, with 9 bases lining up with TRBD2. Trimming at V came to 4 bases and at J to 7 bases, leaving 10 bases not matched to a gene. This CDR3 is built from 16 residues. Germline V gene data show CDR1 as MNHEY and CDR2 as SMNVEV (reference sequence). CDR3 region: CASSWGGRGGFGELFF. The CDR3 bases are TGTGCCAGCAGTTGGGGGGGGCGGGGGGGCTTCGGGGAGCTGTTTTTT.

The chain uses TRBV27 and TRBJ2-5; 7 bases map to TRBD1. V trimming: 5 bases; J trimming: 2 bases; junction bases outside the gene matches: 8. The CDR3 has 15 amino acids. CDR1 MNHEY and CDR2 SMNVEV come from the germline V gene (reference sequence). The CDR3 DNA is TGTGCCAGCAGTACCACCCCGGGACAGCAAGAGACCCAGTACTTC. Its protein is CASSTTPGQQETQYF.

The gene calls are TRBV7-9 and TRBJ1-1, with D possibly matching TRBD1 (5 bases). V was shortened by 4 bases and J by 5 bases, with 14 bases between the two germline ends. Germline CDR1 is SEHNR and CDR2 is FQNEAQ (reference sequence). The CDR3 runs to 14 residues. The CDR3 spells CASSSFGGRTEAFF. CDR3 in DNA: TGTGCCAGCAGCTCCTTTGGGGGGAGGACTGAAGCTTTCTTT.

CDR3 in amino acids: CASQEGTSGFYEQYF. As DNA, the CDR3 is TGCGCCAGCCAAGAGGGGACTAGCGGGTTCTACGAGCAGTACTTC. The chain couples TRBV5-1 to TRBJ2-7; TRBD2 aligns across 12 bases. The CDR3 is made up of 15 amino acids. The V and J ends lost 7 bases and 3 bases, in that order; junction bases with no gene match: 8. The V gene's germline CDR1 is SGHRS and CDR2 YFSETQ.

In nucleotides, the CDR3 is TGTGCCAGCAGTCCCCGCCGGGACAGGGTCGGTGGCTACACCTTC. Amino acids: CASSPRRDRVGGYTF. The chain combines TRBV27 with TRBJ1-2, with TRBD1 identical over 9 bases. V dropped 5 bases and J dropped 7; count of bases not matched to a gene: 11. The CDR3 has 15 amino acids. In germline, CDR1 is MNHEY, CDR2 SMNVEV (reference sequence).